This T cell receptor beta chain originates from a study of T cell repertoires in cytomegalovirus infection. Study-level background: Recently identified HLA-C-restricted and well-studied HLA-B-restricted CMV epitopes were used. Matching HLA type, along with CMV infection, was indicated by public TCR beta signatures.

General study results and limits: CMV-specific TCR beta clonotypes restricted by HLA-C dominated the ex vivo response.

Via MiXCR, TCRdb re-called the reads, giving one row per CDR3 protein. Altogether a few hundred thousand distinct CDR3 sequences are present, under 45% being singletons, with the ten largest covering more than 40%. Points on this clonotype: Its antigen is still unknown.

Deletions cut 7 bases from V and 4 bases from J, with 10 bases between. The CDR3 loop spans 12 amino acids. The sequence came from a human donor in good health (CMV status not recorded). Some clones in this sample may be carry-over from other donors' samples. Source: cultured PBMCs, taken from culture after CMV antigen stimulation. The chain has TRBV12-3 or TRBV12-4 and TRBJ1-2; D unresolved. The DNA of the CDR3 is TGTGCCAGCACGAGCACGACCTATGGCTACACCTTC. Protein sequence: CASTSTTYGYTF.